A single sample gave rise to the 2 T cell receptor beta chains below, sequenced in a study of blood T cells in healthy people across ages. A J-beta primer mix and a sample-barcoded 5' primer were used in a second PCR of about 6 to 12 cycles. One entry per CDR3 protein results from TCRdb running MiXCR on the 5' RACE reads. The sample yields 950,000 to 1,200,000 distinct CDR3 sequences, 35% to 45% seen once. Sequencing was done on a sample of blood. Every receptor here comes from a young man in good health.

The chain is built from TRBV6-6 and TRBJ2-1; a weak D match, TRBD1 (5 bases). Trimming took 7 bases from V and 15 from J, leaving 25 bases between them. Germline CDR1 MNHNY, CDR2 SVGAGI (reference sequence). This CDR3 is 14 amino acids long. The CDR3 reads CASNHDIRKGLSFF. DNA of the CDR3: TGTGCCAGCAACCATGACATTAGAAAGGGGTTGTCGTTCTTC.

The chain recombines TRBV7-2 with TRBJ2-7; TRBD1 might be the D (6 bases). CDR1 and CDR2 (germline): SGHTA, FQGNSA. This CDR3 has 14 residues. V shed 5 bases and J shed 5 bases, with 16 bases lying between them. CDR3 nucleotides: TGTGCCAGCAGCGTAGGGGACATTCAGCACGAGCAGTACTTC. It yields the protein CASSVGDIQHEQYF.